One and the same sample provided the 16 T cell receptor beta chains below, sequenced in a study of breast tumors, draining lymph nodes, adjacent tissues. Breast cancer patients provided tissue from their axillary draining lymph nodes. MiXCR, run by TCRdb on the multiplex PCR reads, gives a single entry per CDR3 protein. The repertoire holds about 140,000 distinct CDR3 sequences, with approximately 32% as singletons. The sequenced sample consisted of axillary lymph node tissue. These receptors were taken from a female donor with breast cancer. Some clones in this sample may be carry-over from other donors' samples.

This clonotype was observed many times. The chain carries TRBV3-1 and TRBJ2-3; TRBD2 matches 9 bases. The V and J ends lost 4 bases and 2 bases, in that order; junction bases with no gene match: 7. This CDR3 region has 16 residues. CDR1 is LGHDT, CDR2 YNNKEL, per germline (reference sequence). Here the CDR3 DNA reads TGTGCCAGCAGCCGCAATAGCGGGGGCCTCACAGATACGCAGTATTTT. It translates to CASSRNSGGLTDTQYF.

This clonotype was picked up many times. The chain combines TRBV24-1 with TRBJ2-1; D not certain. Germline CDR1 reads KGHDR; CDR2 reads SFDVKD. The CDR3 totals 14 residues. The V and J ends lost 5 bases and 0 bases respectively, with 7 bases between them. The CDR3 is CATSVGHSYNEQFF. CDR3 bases: TGTGCCACCAGTGTAGGGCACTCCTACAATGAGCAGTTCTTC.

This clonotype has just a few counts. The chain is built from TRBV20-1 and TRBJ2-1, with TRBD1 matching over 10 bases. Germline assignment: CDR1 DFQATT and CDR2 SNEGSKA (reference sequence). J gave up 12 bases and V 4 bases, and 12 bases lay outside the gene matches. This CDR3 comprises 14 residues. CDR3 region: CSATDRGSLDTQFF. The CDR3 region has the DNA TGCAGTGCTACGGACAGGGGGTCTTTGGATACGCAGTTCTTC.

This clonotype was seen ten or more times. The junction departs from the called germline gene at one end, perhaps through a read error. The V and J genes are TRBV7-7 and TRBJ2-1, with 12 positions matching TRBD1. The germline V gene has CDR1 SSHAT and CDR2 FNYEAQ (reference sequence). The CDR3 has 16 residues. The CDR3 loop reads CASSLGTGGAGHEQFF. Written as DNA, the CDR3 is TGTGCTAGCAGCTTGGGGACAGGGGGCGCCGGCCATGAGCAGTTCTTC.

The sample holds a few counts of this clonotype. V usage is TRBV12-3 or TRBV12-4 and J usage is TRBJ1-1, with unresolved D. V was clipped by 6 bases and J by 1 base, with 9 bases between them. CDR3 length: 13 amino acids. CDR3 nucleotide sequence: TGTGCCAGCAGCTTCGGACGGAACACTGAAGCTTTCTTT. Its translation: CASSFGRNTEAFF.

This clonotype was detected many times. The rearrangement links TRBV18 to TRBJ2-7; D possibly corresponds to TRBD1 (6 bases). Germline V gene lookup returns CDR1 KGHSH and CDR2 LQKENI. Trimming pared 4 bases from V and 3 bases from J, leaving 10 bases between. The CDR3 runs to 13 residues. The CDR3 DNA reads as TGTGCCAGCTCACAGGGGGTGGACTACGAGCAGTACTTC. Translation: CASSQGVDYEQYF.

This clonotype was found many times. The chain is built from TRBV6-1 and TRBJ1-2, with D unresolved. V was shortened by 5 bases and J by 3 bases, with 7 bases between the two germline ends. The CDR3 extends over 12 amino acids. Germline loops: CDR1 MNHNS, CDR2 SASEGT. CDR3 DNA sequence: TGTGCCAGCAGTTATATTGACTATGGCTACACCTTC. Its protein is CASSYIDYGYTF.

This clonotype appeared a single time. It may be a read error: a sequence one base away is much more abundant. Here the CDR3 omits its conserved ending phenylalanine or tryptophan, so a read error is the likely source. The V call is TRBV3-1, the J call TRBJ2-2; 8 bases are a match to TRBD1. Germline CDR1 reads LGHDT; CDR2 reads YNNKEL (reference sequence). The length of the CDR3 is 16 residues. Losses at the gene ends were 0 bases for V and 3 bases for J; bases not matched to a gene: 3. The CDR3 DNA reads TGTGCCAGCAGCCAAGAGACAGGGGAGGACACCGGGGAGCTGTTTCTT. Residues: CASSQETGEDTGELFL.

This clonotype was seen at least ten times. The chain carries TRBV19 and TRBJ2-3; TRBD2 might be the D (5 bases). The CDR3 length is 17 residues. Trimming left V 6 bases short and J 1 base short, with 20 bases between. The germline V gene encodes CDR1 LNHDA and CDR2 SQIVND (reference sequence). Written as DNA, the CDR3 is TGTGCCAGTAGCACAGTTCGGACTCCAACCCGCACAGATACGCAGTATTTT. Its translation: CASSTVRTPTRTDTQYF.

Only a few counts were recorded for this clonotype. This chain uses TRBV10-1 with TRBJ2-7; 11 nucleotides align to TRBD2. Germline-derived CDR1 and CDR2 are WNHNN and SYGVQD (reference sequence). V dropped 0 bases and J dropped 2; count of bases not matched to a gene: 3. The CDR3 length is 16 residues. The CDR3 protein is CASSESGTSGTYEQYF. Here the CDR3 DNA reads TGCGCCAGCAGTGAGTCGGGGACTAGCGGTACCTACGAGCAGTACTTC.

The chain recombines TRBV20-1 with TRBJ2-3; 11 positions match TRBD1. Germline CDR1 reads DFQATT; CDR2 reads SNEGSKA (reference sequence). The CDR3 has 18 residues. The junction had 16 bases not matched to a gene; V was cut back by 6 bases and J by 2 bases. This CDR3 is CSAVDRGQVKFLTDTQYF. CDR3 nucleotides: TGCAGTGCCGTGGACAGGGGGCAGGTTAAGTTTCTCACAGATACGCAGTATTTT.

This clonotype was seen many times. The rearrangement links TRBV11-2 to TRBJ1-4; D might be TRBD1 (6 bases). Trimming took 2 bases from V and 7 from J, leaving 14 bases between them. Looked up from germline, CDR1 is SGHAT and CDR2 is FQNNGV. The length of the CDR3 is 15 residues. CDR3 sequence reads: CASSLRGGPGEKLFF. Written as DNA, the CDR3 is TGTGCCAGCAGCTTAAGGGGGGGTCCGGGTGAAAAACTGTTTTTT. The whole variable domain, filled in from reference TRBV11-2 and TRBJ1-4, reads EAGVAQSPRYKIIEKRQSVAFWCNPISGHATLYWYQQILGQGPKLLIQFQNNGVVDDSQLPKDRFSAERLKGVDSTLKIQPAKLEDSAVYLCASSLRGGPGEKLFFGSGTQLSVL.

This clonotype was picked up many times. The chain recombines TRBV4-3 with TRBJ2-3; 8 nucleotides match TRBD2. CDR1 LGHNA and CDR2 YSLEER come from the germline V gene. This CDR3 has 18 residues. The junction had 13 bases not matched to a gene; V was cut back by 3 bases and J by 2 bases. CDR3 nucleotides: TGCGCCAGCAGCCACCAATTAAGACTAGCGCTCCCCACAGATACGCAGTATTTT. Its protein is CASSHQLRLALPTDTQYF.

Comment on this clonotype: The final CDR3 position lacks the conserved phenylalanine or tryptophan, pointing to a likely read error. CDR3 in amino acids: CSSGTGDQPQHG. The CDR3 DNA reads as TGCAGTTCGGGGACAGGGGATCAGCCCCAGCATGGT. The chain links TRBV20-1 to TRBJ1-5; TRBD1 matches 10 bases. Looked up from germline, CDR1 is DFQATT and CDR2 is SNEGSKA (reference sequence). The CDR3 is 12 residues long. Trimming cost V 8 bases and J 5 bases; bases outside gene matches: 3.

In its sample, this clonotype was seen many times. V usage is TRBV6-2 or TRBV6-3 and J usage is TRBJ2-5; maybe TRBD2 (5 bases). Trimming took off 4 bases at V and 9 bases at J, with 18 bases between the two ends. CDR1 and CDR2 from the germline V gene are MNHEY and SVGEGT. The CDR3 has 14 amino acids. CDR3 loop: CASSSGVRTAAQYF. CDR3 sequence (DNA): TGTGCCAGCAGTTCCGGGGTTCGCACTGCGGCCCAGTACTTC.

This clonotype has ten or more counts. The chain employs TRBV6-5 and TRBJ2-5, with TRBD2 identical over 7 bases. This CDR3 has 11 amino acids. Germline CDR1 MNHEY, CDR2 SVGAGI. The J segment lost 12 bases and the V segment lost 1 base, leaving 2 bases of the junction unmatched. The CDR3 spells CASSYWGREYF. Here the CDR3 DNA reads TGTGCCAGCAGTTACTGGGGGAGGGAGTACTTC.